The 6 T cell receptor beta chains given below trace back to one sample, sequenced in a study of T cell repertoires in cytomegalovirus infection. TCRdb analysed the reads with MiXCR anew, one entry per CDR3 protein. This sample yields 400,000 or so distinct CDR3 sequences, of which roughly 31% are seen a single time; roughly 15% belongs to the top ten. What was sequenced was PBMCs. These receptors were taken from a human donor in good health (CMV status not recorded). Some clones in this sample may be carry-over from other donors' samples.

The V call is TRBV10-1, the J call TRBJ2-7, with TRBD2 matching over 11 bases. The CDR3 is 15 amino acids. V lost 5 bases and J lost 4; bases outside the gene matches: 7. Looked up from germline, CDR1 is WNHNN and CDR2 is SYGVQD (reference sequence). The CDR3 protein is CASSQLAGAVYEQYF. DNA of the CDR3: TGCGCCAGCAGTCAACTAGCGGGGGCCGTTTACGAGCAGTACTTC.

The chain links TRBV7-3 to TRBJ1-4, with unresolved D. The V end was cut by 1 base, the J end by 7 bases, with 13 bases between. This CDR3 has 15 amino acids. Germline CDR1 and CDR2: SGHTA and FQGTGA. CDR3 in DNA: TGTGCCAGCAGCTTAAGTGGAGGGAGCGGTGAAAAACTGTTTTTT. This encodes CASSLSGGSGEKLFF. The whole variable domain, remainder taken from reference TRBV7-3 and TRBJ1-4, is GAGVSQTPSNKVTEKGKYVELRCDPISGHTALYWYRQSLGQGPEFLIYFQGTGAADDSGLPNDRFFAVRPEGSVSTLKIQRTERGDSAVYLCASSLSGGSGEKLFFGSGTQLSVL.

This clonotype was seen a few times. The rearrangement links TRBV6-1 to TRBJ1-1; the D is unclear. The CDR3 is 13 amino acids. The germline gives CDR1 MNHNS, CDR2 SASEGT. Trimming took 6 bases from V and 1 from J, leaving 9 bases between them. CDR3 loop: CASRRDRNTEAFF. CDR3 DNA sequence: TGTGCCAGCAGGAGAGACCGGAACACTGAAGCTTTCTTT.

This clonotype was counted ten times or more. The gene calls are TRBV7-2 and TRBJ2-5, with 8 bases identical to TRBD2. This CDR3 is built from 15 residues. The V and J ends lost 5 bases and 5 bases, in that order; junction bases with no gene match: 10. The germline gives CDR1 SGHTA, CDR2 FQGNSA. CDR3 region: CASSPPGLVRETQYF. The CDR3 nucleotides read TGTGCCAGCAGCCCACCGGGACTAGTAAGGGAGACCCAGTACTTC.

The chain uses TRBV5-1 and TRBJ2-5; 8 bases match TRBD1. J was trimmed by 5 bases and V by 4 bases; bases with no gene match: 10. Germline V gene data show CDR1 as SGHRS and CDR2 as YFSETQ. The CDR3 loop spans 15 amino acids. The DNA of the CDR3 is TGCGCCAGCAGCGAGGGGACAGGAGGTGGGGAGACCCAGTACTTC. This encodes CASSEGTGGGETQYF.

This clonotype showed up many times. V gene TRBV6-5 combines with J gene TRBJ1-2, with no clear D. Germline CDR1 is MNHEY and CDR2 is SVGAGI. This CDR3 has 14 residues. Trimming left V 2 bases short and J 2 bases short, with 9 bases between. Written as DNA, the CDR3 is TGTGCCAGCAGTTACGGGTCTGCGAACTATGGCTACACCTTC. Its translation is CASSYGSANYGYTF.